The rows below give T cell receptor beta chains drawn from one sample of a study of blood T cell repertoires in COVID-19. TCRdb's table, derived via immunoSEQ multiplex PCR, lists solely in-frame clones and lacks some. There are 96,000 or so clones in the sample; about 90% occur only once, and around 4.2% lies in the top ten. Input material: peripheral blood. These receptors originate from a human donor with COVID-19, enrolled during active disease. The donor label of this sample is uncertain. CDR3s include the opening cysteine and the closing phenylalanine or tryptophan.

V gene,J gene,CDR3 protein
TRBV5-1,TRBJ1-1,CASSLGANTEAFF
TRBV2,TRBJ2-1,CASSQDRGYEQFF
TRBV11-3,TRBJ1-1,CASSRDRDTEAFF
TRBV2,TRBJ1-1,CASSGLGQGGTEAFF
TRBV6-1,TRBJ1-2,CASSEEGTGPPTF
TRBV19,TRBJ2-2,CASRGQGIGELFF
TRBV29-1,TRBJ2-5,CSVVISLETQYF
TRBV6-5,TRBJ1-2,CASSYSSTYGYTF
TRBV29-1,TRBJ2-3,CSSRGDRVLRQYF
TRBV21-1,TRBJ2-2,CASSSQGGATGELFF
TRBV6-6,TRBJ1-2,CASSYLVDRDGYTF
TRBV5-1,TRBJ1-2,CASSWGGAEPYGYTF
TRBV6-5,TRBJ2-2,CATSGTGNTGELFF
TRBV29-1,TRBJ1-1,CSARGTDRSAFF
TRBV3-1/TRBV3-2,TRBJ2-7,CASSTLRDRRTYEQYF
TRBV3-1/TRBV3-2,TRBJ2-5,CASSQTSSGQETQYF
TRBV10-3,TRBJ2-7,CAISELPGYEQYF
TRBV2,TRBJ1-4,CASSLNRVGEKLFF
TRBV7-2,TRBJ2-7,CASSSTSGGLKQYF
TRBV18,TRBJ1-1,CASSPVDRNSEAFF
TRBV5-1,TRBJ2-3,CARSLELAGGRADTQYF
TRBV25-1,TRBJ2-3,CASSRGHFTDTQYF
TRBV11-3,TRBJ1-6,CASSAGTGINSPLHF
TRBV18,TRBJ1-1,CASSPNGQSIAFF
TRBV10-3,TRBJ1-3,CAISNRTGNTIYF
TRBV19,TRBJ2-7,CASSPGGAGSDYEQYF
TRBV5-1,TRBJ1-2,CASSPEGTGGIYGYTF
TRBV28,TRBJ2-1,CASSLLLGRRNEQFF
TRBV18,TRBJ2-1,CASSPGDRWYEQFF